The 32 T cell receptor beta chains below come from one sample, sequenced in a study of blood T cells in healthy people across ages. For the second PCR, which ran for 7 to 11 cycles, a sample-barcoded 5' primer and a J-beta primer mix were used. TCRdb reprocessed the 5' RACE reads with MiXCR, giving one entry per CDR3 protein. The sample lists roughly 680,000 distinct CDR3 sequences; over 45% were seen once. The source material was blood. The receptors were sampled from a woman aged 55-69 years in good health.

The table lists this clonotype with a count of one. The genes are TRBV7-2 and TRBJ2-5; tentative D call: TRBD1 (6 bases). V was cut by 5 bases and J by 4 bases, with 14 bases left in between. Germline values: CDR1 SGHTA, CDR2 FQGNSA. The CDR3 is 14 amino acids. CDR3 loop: CASSPGHKRETQYF. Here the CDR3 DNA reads TGTGCCAGCAGCCCGGGACACAAGAGAGAGACCCAGTACTTC.

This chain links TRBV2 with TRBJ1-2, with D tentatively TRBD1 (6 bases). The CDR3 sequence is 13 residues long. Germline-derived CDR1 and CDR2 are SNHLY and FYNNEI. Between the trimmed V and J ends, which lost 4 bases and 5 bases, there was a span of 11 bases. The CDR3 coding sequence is TGTGCCAGCAGTGTCCACAGGGATTATGGCTACACCTTC. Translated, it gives CASSVHRDYGYTF.

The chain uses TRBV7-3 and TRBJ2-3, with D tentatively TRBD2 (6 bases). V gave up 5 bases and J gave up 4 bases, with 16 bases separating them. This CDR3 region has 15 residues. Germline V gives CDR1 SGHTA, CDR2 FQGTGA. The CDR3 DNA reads TGTGCCAGCAGCCCCCAGGGACTGTTCGCAGATACGCAGTATTTT. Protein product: CASSPQGLFADTQYF.

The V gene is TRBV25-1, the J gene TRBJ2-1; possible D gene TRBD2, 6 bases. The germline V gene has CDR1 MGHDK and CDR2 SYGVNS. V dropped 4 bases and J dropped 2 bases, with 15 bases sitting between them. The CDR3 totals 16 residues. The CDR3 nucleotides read TGTGCCAGCAGTGCCGCTACTAGCTTACCCTACAATGAGCAGTTCTTC. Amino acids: CASSAATSLPYNEQFF. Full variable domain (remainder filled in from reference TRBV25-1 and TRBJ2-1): EADIYQTPRYLVIGTGKKITLECSQTMGHDKMYWYQQDPGMELHLIHYSYGVNSTEKGDLSSESTVSRIRTEHFPLTLESARPSHTSQYLCASSAATSLPYNEQFFGPGTRLTVL.

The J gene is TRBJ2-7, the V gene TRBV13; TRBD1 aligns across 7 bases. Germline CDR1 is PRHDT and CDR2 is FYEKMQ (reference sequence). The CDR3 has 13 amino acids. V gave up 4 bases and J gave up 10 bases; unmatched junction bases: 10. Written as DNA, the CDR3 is TGTGCCAGCAGCTACCAGGGGGACGGGGCCCAGTACTTC. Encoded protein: CASSYQGDGAQYF. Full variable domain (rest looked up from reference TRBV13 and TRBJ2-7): AAGVIQSPRHLIKEKRETATLKCYPIPRHDTVYWYQQGPGQDPQFLISFYEKMQSDKGSIPDRFSAQQFSDYHSELNMSSLELGDSALYFCASSYQGDGAQYFGPGTRLTVT.

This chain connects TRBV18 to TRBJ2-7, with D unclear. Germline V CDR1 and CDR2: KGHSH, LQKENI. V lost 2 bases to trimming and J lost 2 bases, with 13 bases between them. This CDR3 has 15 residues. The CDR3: CASSPRASLAYEQYF. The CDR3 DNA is TGTGCCAGCTCACCAAGGGCAAGTTTAGCCTACGAGCAGTACTTC. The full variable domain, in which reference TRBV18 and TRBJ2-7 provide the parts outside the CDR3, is NAGVMQNPRHLVRRRGQEARLRCSPMKGHSHVYWYRQLPEEGLKFMVYLQKENIIDESGMPKERFSAEFPKEGPSILRIQQVVRGDSAAYFCASSPRASLAYEQYFGPGTRLTVT.

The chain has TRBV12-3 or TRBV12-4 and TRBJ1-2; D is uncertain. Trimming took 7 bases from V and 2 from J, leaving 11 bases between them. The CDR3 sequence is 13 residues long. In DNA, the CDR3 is TGTGCCAGCATCCTAGGGCAGAACTATGGCTACACCTTC. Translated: CASILGQNYGYTF.

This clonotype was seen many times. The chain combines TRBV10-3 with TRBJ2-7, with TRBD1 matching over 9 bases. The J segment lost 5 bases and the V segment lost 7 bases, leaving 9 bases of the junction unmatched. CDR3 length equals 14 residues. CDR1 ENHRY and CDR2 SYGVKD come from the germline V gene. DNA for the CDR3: TGTGCCATCACTCCGGGACAGGGATCGGACGAGCAGTACTTC. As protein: CAITPGQGSDEQYF.

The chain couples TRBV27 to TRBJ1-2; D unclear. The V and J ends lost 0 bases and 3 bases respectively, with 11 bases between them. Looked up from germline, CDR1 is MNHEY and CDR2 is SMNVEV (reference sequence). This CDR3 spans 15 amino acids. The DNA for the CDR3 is TGTGCCAGCAGTTTATCCTTGGGCGAGGACTATGGCTACACCTTC. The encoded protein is CASSLSLGEDYGYTF.

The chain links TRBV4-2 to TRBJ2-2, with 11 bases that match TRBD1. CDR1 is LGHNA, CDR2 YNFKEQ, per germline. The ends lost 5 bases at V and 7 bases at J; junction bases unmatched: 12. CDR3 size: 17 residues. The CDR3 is CASSLPGTGGTIGELFF. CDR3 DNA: TGTGCCAGCAGCTTGCCCGGGACAGGGGGTACGATCGGGGAGCTGTTTTTT.

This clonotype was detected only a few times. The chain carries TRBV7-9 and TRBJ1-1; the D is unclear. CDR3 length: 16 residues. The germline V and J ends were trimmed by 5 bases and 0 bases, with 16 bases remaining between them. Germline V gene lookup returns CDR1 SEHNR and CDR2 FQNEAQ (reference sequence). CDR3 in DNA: TGTGCCAGCAGCCCGGGTCGGGATCTGGTGAACACTGAAGCTTTCTTT. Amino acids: CASSPGRDLVNTEAFF.

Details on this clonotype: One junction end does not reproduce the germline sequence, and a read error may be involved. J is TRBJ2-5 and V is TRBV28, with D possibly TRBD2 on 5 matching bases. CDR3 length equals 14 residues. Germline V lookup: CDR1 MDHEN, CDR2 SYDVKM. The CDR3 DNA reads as TGCGCCAGCAGTTTGAGAGGGCCGATCGAGACCCAGTACTTC. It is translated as CASSLRGPIETQYF.

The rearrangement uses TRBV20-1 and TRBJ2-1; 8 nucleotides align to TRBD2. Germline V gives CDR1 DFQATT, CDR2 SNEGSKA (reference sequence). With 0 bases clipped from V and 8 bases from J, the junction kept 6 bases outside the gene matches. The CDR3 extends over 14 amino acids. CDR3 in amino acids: CSARDRSGSHEQFF. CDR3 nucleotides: TGCAGTGCTAGAGACCGAAGCGGGAGCCATGAGCAGTTCTTC.

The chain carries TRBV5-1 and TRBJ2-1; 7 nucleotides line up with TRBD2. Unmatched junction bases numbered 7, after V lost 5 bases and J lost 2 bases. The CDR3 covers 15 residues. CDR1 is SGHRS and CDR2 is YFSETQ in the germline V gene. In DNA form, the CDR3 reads TGCGCCAGCAGAACTCTAGCGGACGCCTACAATGAGCAGTTCTTC. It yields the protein CASRTLADAYNEQFF. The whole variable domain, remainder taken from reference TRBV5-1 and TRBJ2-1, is KAGVTQTPRYLIKTRGQQVTLSCSPISGHRSVSWYQQTPGQGLQFLFEYFSETQRNKGNFPGRFSGRQFSNSRSEMNVSTLELGDSALYLCASRTLADAYNEQFFGPGTRLTVL.

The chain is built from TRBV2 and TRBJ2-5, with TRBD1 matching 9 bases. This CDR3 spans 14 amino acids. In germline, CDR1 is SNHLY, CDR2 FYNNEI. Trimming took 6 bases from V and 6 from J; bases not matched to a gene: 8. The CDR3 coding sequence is TGTGCCAGCAGGGGACAGGACAGGGGAAAGACCCAGTACTTC. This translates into CASRGQDRGKTQYF. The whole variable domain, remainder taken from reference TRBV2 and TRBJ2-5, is EPEVTQTPSHQVTQMGQEVILRCVPISNHLYFYWYRQILGQKVEFLVSFYNNEISEKSEIFDDQFSVERPDGSNFTLKIRSTKLEDSAMYFCASRGQDRGKTQYFGPGTRLLVL.

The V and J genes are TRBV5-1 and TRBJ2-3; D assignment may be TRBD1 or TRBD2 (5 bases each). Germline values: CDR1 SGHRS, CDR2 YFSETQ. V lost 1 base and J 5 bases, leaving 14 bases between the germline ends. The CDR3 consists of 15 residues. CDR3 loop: CASSLRAGSLDTQYF. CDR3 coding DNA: TGCGCCAGCAGCTTGAGGGCAGGGAGTCTAGATACGCAGTATTTT.

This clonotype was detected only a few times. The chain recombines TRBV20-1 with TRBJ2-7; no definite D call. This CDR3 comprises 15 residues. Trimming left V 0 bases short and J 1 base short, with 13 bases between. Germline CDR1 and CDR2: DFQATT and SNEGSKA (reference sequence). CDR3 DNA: TGCAGTGCTAGAGATCATAGCCGGCTATCCTACGAGCAGTACTTC. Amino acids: CSARDHSRLSYEQYF.

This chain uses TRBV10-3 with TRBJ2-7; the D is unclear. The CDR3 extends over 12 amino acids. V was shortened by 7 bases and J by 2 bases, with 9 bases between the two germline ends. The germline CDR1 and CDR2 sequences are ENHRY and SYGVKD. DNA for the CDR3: TGTGCCATCATGGCTACTACCTACGAGCAGTACTTC. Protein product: CAIMATTYEQYF.

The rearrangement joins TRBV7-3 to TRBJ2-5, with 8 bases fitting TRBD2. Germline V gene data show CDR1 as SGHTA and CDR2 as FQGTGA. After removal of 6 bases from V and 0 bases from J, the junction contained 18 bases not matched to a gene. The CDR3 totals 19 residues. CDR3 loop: CASRQGLGLAELYQETQYF. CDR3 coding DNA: TGTGCCAGCAGACAAGGTCTAGGACTAGCAGAATTGTACCAAGAGACCCAGTACTTC. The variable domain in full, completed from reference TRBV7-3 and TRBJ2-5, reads GAGVSQTPSNKVTEKGKYVELRCDPISGHTALYWYRQSLGQGPEFLIYFQGTGAADDSGLPNDRFFAVRPEGSVSTLKIQRTERGDSAVYLCASRQGLGLAELYQETQYFGPGTRLLVL.

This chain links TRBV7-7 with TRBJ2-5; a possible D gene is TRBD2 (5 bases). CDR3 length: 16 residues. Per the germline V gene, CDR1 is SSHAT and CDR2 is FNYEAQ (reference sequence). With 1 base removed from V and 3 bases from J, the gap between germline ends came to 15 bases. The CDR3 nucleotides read TGTGCCAGCAGCTTAGGGTTGGGGAGCGCAGAAGAGACCCAGTACTTC. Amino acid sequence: CASSLGLGSAEETQYF.

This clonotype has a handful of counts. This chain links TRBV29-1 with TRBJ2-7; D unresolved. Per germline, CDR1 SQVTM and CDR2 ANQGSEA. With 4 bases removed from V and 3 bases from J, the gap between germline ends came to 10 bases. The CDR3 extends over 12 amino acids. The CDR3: CSVGYGSYEQYF. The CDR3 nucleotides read TGCAGCGTTGGTTACGGAAGCTACGAGCAGTACTTC.

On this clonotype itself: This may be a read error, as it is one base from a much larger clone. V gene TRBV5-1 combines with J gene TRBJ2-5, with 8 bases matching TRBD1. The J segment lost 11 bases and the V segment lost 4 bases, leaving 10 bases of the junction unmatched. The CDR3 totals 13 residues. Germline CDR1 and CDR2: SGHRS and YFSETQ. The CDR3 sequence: CASSGQGVDEQYF. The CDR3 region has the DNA TGCGCCAGCAGCGGACAGGGTGTCGATGAGCAGTACTTC.

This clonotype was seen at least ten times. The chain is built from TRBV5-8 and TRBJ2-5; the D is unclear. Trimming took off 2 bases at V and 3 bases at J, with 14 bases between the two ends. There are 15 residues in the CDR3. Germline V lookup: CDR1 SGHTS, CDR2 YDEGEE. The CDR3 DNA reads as TGTGCCAGCAGCTTTGAGGCCTGGGTGAAAGAGACCCAGTACTTC. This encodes CASSFEAWVKETQYF.

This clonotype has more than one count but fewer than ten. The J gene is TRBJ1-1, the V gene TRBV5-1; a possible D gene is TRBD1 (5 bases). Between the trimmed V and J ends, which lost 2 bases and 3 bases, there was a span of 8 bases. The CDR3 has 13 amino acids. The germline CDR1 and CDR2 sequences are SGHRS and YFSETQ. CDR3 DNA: TGCGCCAGCAGCTTCGGGGCAGACACTGAAGCTTTCTTT. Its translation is CASSFGADTEAFF.

CDR3 sequence: CSGGTGGTYNEQFF. The CDR3 DNA is TGCAGCGGGGGAACGGGGGGAACTTACAATGAGCAGTTCTTC. V gene TRBV29-1 combines with J gene TRBJ2-1; 7 nucleotides line up with TRBD2. The V gene's germline CDR1 is SQVTM and CDR2 ANQGSEA. Unmatched junction bases numbered 10, after V lost 7 bases and J lost 4 bases. The CDR3 loop spans 14 amino acids.

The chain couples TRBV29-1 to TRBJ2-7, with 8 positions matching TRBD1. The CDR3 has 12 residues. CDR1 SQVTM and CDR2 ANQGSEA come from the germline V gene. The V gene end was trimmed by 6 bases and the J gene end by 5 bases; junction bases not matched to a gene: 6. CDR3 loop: CSVRTGLHEQYF. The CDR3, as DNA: TGCAGCGTCCGGACAGGGTTGCACGAGCAGTACTTC.

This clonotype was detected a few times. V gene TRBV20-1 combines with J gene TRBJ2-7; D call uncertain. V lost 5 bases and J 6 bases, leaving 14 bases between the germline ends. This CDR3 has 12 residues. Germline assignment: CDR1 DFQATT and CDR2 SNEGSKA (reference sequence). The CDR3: CSAVGVLSEQYF. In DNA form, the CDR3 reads TGCAGTGCTGTTGGGGTGCTTAGCGAGCAGTACTTC.

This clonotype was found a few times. The CDR3 loop is CASNRLAGENEQFF. DNA for the CDR3: TGTGCCAGCAACCGACTAGCGGGAGAAAATGAGCAGTTCTTC. The chain links TRBV28 to TRBJ2-1; 12 nucleotides align to TRBD2. The germline V gene encodes CDR1 MDHEN and CDR2 SYDVKM. This CDR3 has 14 residues. Trimming cost V 7 bases and J 7 bases; bases outside gene matches: 5.

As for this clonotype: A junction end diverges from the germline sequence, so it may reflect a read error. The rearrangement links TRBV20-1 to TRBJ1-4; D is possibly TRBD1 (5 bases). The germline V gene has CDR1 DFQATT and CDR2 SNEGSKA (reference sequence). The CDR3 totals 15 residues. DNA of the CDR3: TGCAGTGCTAGAGATGGGAGACAGCCCAATGAAAGACTGTTTTTT. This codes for CSARDGRQPNERLFF.

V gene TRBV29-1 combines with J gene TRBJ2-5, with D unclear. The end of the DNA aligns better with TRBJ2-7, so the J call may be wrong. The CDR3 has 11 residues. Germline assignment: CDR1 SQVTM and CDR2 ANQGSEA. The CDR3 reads CSVEAGYEQYF. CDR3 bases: TGCAGCGTTGAAGCCGGGTACGAGCAGTACTTC.

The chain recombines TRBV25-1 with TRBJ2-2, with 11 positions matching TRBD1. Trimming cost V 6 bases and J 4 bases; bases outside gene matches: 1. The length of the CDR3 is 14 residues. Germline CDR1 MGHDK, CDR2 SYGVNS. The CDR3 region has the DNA TGTGCCAGCAGCGGACAGGGGGCCACCGGGGAGCTGTTTTTT. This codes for CASSGQGATGELFF.

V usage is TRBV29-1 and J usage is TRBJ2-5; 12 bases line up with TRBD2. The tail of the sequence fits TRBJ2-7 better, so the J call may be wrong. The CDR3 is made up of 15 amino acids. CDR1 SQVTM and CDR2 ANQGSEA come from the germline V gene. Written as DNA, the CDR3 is TGCAGCGTTCCAAAGACTAGCGGGAGCGTCAGCGAGCAGTACTTC. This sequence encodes CSVPKTSGSVSEQYF.